This T cell receptor (beta chain) was found in a study of blood T cell repertoires in COVID-19. Across the study: Researchers got acute and convalescent COVID-19 samples from the United States, Italy and Spain. Sample material is recorded as cDNA or gDNA derived from T cells, B-cell-depleted T cells, or PBMCs.

J was trimmed by 0 bases and V by 1 base; bases with no gene match: 2. The CDR3 spans 18 residues. Germline CDR1 MGHRA, CDR2 YSYEKL. Methods used by the authors: Amplifying reference gene primers gave estimates of nucleated cell counts. Clones were read by immunoSEQ multiplex PCR, and TCRdb kept only the in-frame ones, dropping some. V and J calls and clone size come straight from that table; D and trimming were deduced from the DNA. The repertoire holds 140,000 to 150,000 clones, with roughly 77% as singletons. Sequenced input: peripheral blood. The sequence was collected from a man aged 60 to 75 with acute or convalescent COVID-19. The chain links TRBV4-1 to TRBJ2-6; 11 positions match TRBD1. The CDR3 loop reads CASSQGTGGNSGANVLTF. The DNA for the CDR3 is TGCGCCAGCAGCCAAGGGACAGGGGGCAACTCTGGGGCCAACGTCCTGACTTTC.